This passage covers 26 T cell receptor beta chains from one sample sequenced in a study of cytomegalovirus exposure and HLA in healthy donors. The PCR ran on 60 Vbeta and 13 Jbeta primers. Only in-frame clones appear in the TCRdb table, and some are missing; sequencing was by immunoSEQ multiplex PCR. In the table there are about 71,000 clones, 70% of which are singletons. Sequences were obtained from PBMCs. Source of these receptors: a woman between 50 and 59 years old in good health and CMV-seropositive.

This clone came up once. The chain combines TRBV7-2 with TRBJ2-1; TRBD2 aligns across 9 bases. The V and J ends lost 0 bases and 4 bases, in that order; junction bases with no gene match: 1. Per the germline V gene, CDR1 is SGHTA and CDR2 is FQGNSA. The CDR3 sequence is 15 residues long. The CDR3 nucleotides are TGTGCCAGCAGCTTAGCGACTAGCGGATACAATGAGCAGTTCTTC. It codes for CASSLATSGYNEQFF.

The chain uses TRBV28 and TRBJ1-3; maybe TRBD1 (5 bases). CDR1 and CDR2 (germline): MDHEN, SYDVKM. Trimming left V 0 bases short and J 0 bases short, with 9 bases between. This CDR3 is 16 amino acids long. The CDR3 protein is CASSLWRGSSGNTIYF. The CDR3 region has the DNA TGTGCCAGCAGTTTATGGCGGGGCTCCTCTGGAAACACCATATATTTT.

The chain has TRBV7-2 and TRBJ2-2; D is unresolved. The germline V and J ends were trimmed by 2 bases and 1 base, with 5 bases remaining between them. This CDR3 spans 14 amino acids. Germline-derived CDR1 and CDR2 are SGHTA and FQGNSA. CDR3 in amino acids: CASSLFQNTGELFF. CDR3 in DNA: TGTGCCAGCAGCTTATTTCAGAACACCGGGGAGCTGTTTTTT.

This chain links TRBV19 with TRBJ1-2; maybe TRBD1 (5 bases). Trimming took off 5 bases at V and 6 bases at J, with 19 bases between the two ends. The CDR3 has 15 amino acids. The germline V gene has CDR1 LNHDA and CDR2 SQIVND (reference sequence). CDR3 DNA sequence: TGTGCCAGTAGTGGGGGAGGCGGAAAATCGAATGGCTACACCTTC. Encoded protein: CASSGGGGKSNGYTF.

This chain uses TRBV19 with TRBJ1-5; the D gene is possibly TRBD1 (5 bases). Trimming took off 6 bases at V and 0 bases at J, with 15 bases between the two ends. This CDR3 is built from 16 residues. Germline-derived CDR1 and CDR2 are LNHDA and SQIVND (reference sequence). For the CDR3, the DNA is TGTGCCAGTAGCCTCACAGGAACTTATAGCAATCAGCCCCAGCATTTT. The encoded protein is CASSLTGTYSNQPQHF. Complete variable domain (other parts from reference TRBV19 and TRBJ1-5): DGGITQSPKYLFRKEGQNVTLSCEQNLNHDAMYWYRQDPGQGLRLIYYSQIVNDFQKGDIAEGYSVSREKKESFPLTVTSAQKNPTAFYLCASSLTGTYSNQPQHFGDGTRLSIL.

The chain combines TRBV4-3 with TRBJ2-7; 7 nucleotides agree with TRBD2. Germline CDR1 LGHNA, CDR2 YSLEER. Germline trimming cut 0 bases from V and 3 bases from J; bases unmatched to any gene: 5. There are 15 residues in the CDR3. CDR3 nucleotide sequence: TGCGCCAGCAGCCAAGATCTAGCGGCCCTCTACGAGCAGTACTTC. It codes for CASSQDLAALYEQYF.

Here the CDR3 reads CSVVARGSYEQYF. The CDR3 coding sequence is TGCAGCGTGGTAGCCAGGGGCTCCTACGAGCAGTACTTC. The chain joins TRBV29-1 to TRBJ2-5; possibly TRBD1 for D (6 bases). Judging by the DNA end, TRBJ2-7 fits better; the J call may be wrong. The CDR3 sequence is 13 residues long. Per the germline V gene, CDR1 is SQVTM and CDR2 is ANQGSEA.

The chain couples TRBV6-5 to TRBJ2-3; TRBD1 aligns across 7 bases. The CDR3 is 14 amino acids. Germline CDR1 MNHEY, CDR2 SVGAGI. Losses at the gene ends were 6 bases for V and 2 bases for J; bases not matched to a gene: 5. CDR3 region: CASRWDRDTDTQYF. The CDR3 nucleotides read TGTGCCAGCAGGTGGGACAGAGACACAGATACGCAGTATTTT.

This chain uses TRBV10-3 with TRBJ2-7, with TRBD1 matching over 7 bases. The CDR3 runs 14 residues. V gave up 6 bases and J gave up 4 bases; unmatched junction bases: 9. CDR1 and CDR2 from the germline V gene are ENHRY and SYGVKD. CDR3 nucleotide sequence: TGTGCCATCAGGGAGACAGGGAAAGGATACGAGCAGTACTTC. Its translation is CAIRETGKGYEQYF.

The chain combines TRBV6-5 with TRBJ2-1; TRBD2 is a possible D gene (6 bases). Germline CDR1 is MNHEY and CDR2 is SVGAGI. V was trimmed by 0 bases and J by 4 bases, leaving 13 bases between them. The CDR3 totals 16 residues. The CDR3 DNA sequence: TGTGCCAGCAGTTACTCCAAGGCGGGATCTTACAATGAGCAGTTCTTC. It encodes CASSYSKAGSYNEQFF.

The CDR3 coding sequence is TGTGCCAGCAACTCGGTCCCACCCCTCCACTTT. Residues: CASNSVPPLHF. The chain joins TRBV28 to TRBJ1-6; D not resolved. Germline V gene lookup returns CDR1 MDHEN and CDR2 SYDVKM. V gave up 7 bases and J gave up 11 bases, with 9 bases separating them. The CDR3 is 11 amino acids.

The chain couples TRBV7-3 to TRBJ1-1; D might be TRBD1 (5 bases). Trimming took off 3 bases at V and 5 bases at J, with 10 bases between the two ends. Germline loops: CDR1 SGHTA, CDR2 FQGTGA. This CDR3 contains 13 residues. This CDR3 is CASSFQGWTEAFF. In nucleotides, the CDR3 is TGTGCCAGCAGCTTTCAGGGCTGGACTGAAGCTTTCTTT.

The V and J genes are TRBV28 and TRBJ2-1, with 8 positions matching TRBD1. Trimming took 6 bases from V and 4 from J; bases not matched to a gene: 11. Germline CDR1 MDHEN, CDR2 SYDVKM. The CDR3 extends over 16 amino acids. Here the CDR3 DNA reads TGTGCCAGCAGCTCTGGTGGACAGGGTGTTTACAATGAGCAGTTCTTC. It specifies CASSSGGQGVYNEQFF.

This chain uses TRBV19 with TRBJ2-2; a possible D gene is TRBD1 (5 bases). Trimming shortened V by 4 bases and J by 6 bases, and 9 bases separated the two germline ends. Germline V gene sequence: CDR1 LNHDA, CDR2 SQIVND (reference sequence). This CDR3 has 13 residues. The CDR3 protein is CASSTRQSGELFF. The CDR3 bases are TGTGCCAGTAGTACCAGACAGTCCGGGGAGCTGTTTTTT. Full variable domain (missing parts from reference TRBV19 and TRBJ2-2): DGGITQSPKYLFRKEGQNVTLSCEQNLNHDAMYWYRQDPGQGLRLIYYSQIVNDFQKGDIAEGYSVSREKKESFPLTVTSAQKNPTAFYLCASSTRQSGELFFGEGSRLTVL.

This clone was observed a few times. The V call is TRBV5-4, the J call TRBJ2-1; TRBD2 aligns across 10 bases. This CDR3 has 15 amino acids. Germline loops: CDR1 SGHNT, CDR2 YYREEE (reference sequence). V lost 4 bases to trimming and J lost 8 bases; unmatched junction nucleotides: 9. DNA of the CDR3: TGTGCCAGCAGCCCCTCAGCGGGAGGGCCTGATGAGCAGTTCTTC. Encoded protein: CASSPSAGGPDEQFF.

This clone was counted a few times. V and J are TRBV10-1 and TRBJ1-3; no firm D call. This CDR3 comprises 13 residues. Deletions cut 10 bases from V and 4 bases from J, with 14 bases between. Germline CDR1 reads WNHNN; CDR2 reads SYGVQD (reference sequence). CDR3 residues: CANRWARGNTIYF. The CDR3 DNA is TGCGCCAACCGATGGGCGAGAGGAAACACCATATATTTT.

The chain joins TRBV10-3 to TRBJ2-5, with D possibly being TRBD1 (6 bases). Germline CDR1 reads ENHRY; CDR2 reads SYGVKD. There are 17 residues in the CDR3. The ends were cut back, 4 bases at V and 0 bases at J, with 18 bases in the middle. The CDR3 is CAISGAQRTDDQETQYF. The CDR3 nucleotides read TGTGCCATCAGTGGAGCTCAGAGGACAGACGACCAAGAGACCCAGTACTTC.

The chain couples TRBV11-2 to TRBJ2-3; TRBD2 matches at 8 bases. V trimming: 10 bases; J trimming: 6 bases; junction bases outside the gene matches: 24. This CDR3 contains 18 residues. The germline V gene encodes CDR1 SGHAT and CDR2 FQNNGV. The CDR3 DNA reads TGTGCCACCGAGAGGGCGGGAGGCACGGGTTATTGGGCGGATACGCAGTATTTT. The encoded protein is CATERAGGTGYWADTQYF.

The chain is built from TRBV14 and TRBJ2-3; TRBD2 aligns across 10 bases. After removal of 4 bases from V and 10 bases from J, the junction contained 11 bases not matched to a gene. The length of the CDR3 is 15 residues. CDR1 SGHDN and CDR2 FVKESK come from the germline V gene. CDR3 coding DNA: TGTGCCAGCAGCCGATTCTCTTATAGCGGGGGGTCGCAGTATTTT. Translating gives CASSRFSYSGGSQYF.

The chain couples TRBV7-2 to TRBJ2-7; D call uncertain. CDR1 and CDR2 (germline): SGHTA, FQGNSA. This CDR3 region has 16 residues. The V and J ends lost 5 bases and 0 bases respectively, with 17 bases between them. The CDR3 nucleotides are TGTGCCAGCAGCCGCGATCTTGGAGTTAGCTCCTACGAGCAGTACTTC. It encodes CASSRDLGVSSYEQYF.

This clone was observed a few times. The chain joins TRBV7-8 to TRBJ1-5, with unresolved D. V lost 6 bases to trimming and J lost 7 bases, with 13 bases between them. The CDR3 contains 13 residues. CDR1 SGHVS and CDR2 FQNEAQ come from the germline V gene. As DNA, the CDR3 is TGTGCCAGCAGTACGGCAGGCCCACAGCCCCAGCATTTT. It encodes CASSTAGPQPQHF.

The chain is built from TRBV7-7 and TRBJ2-3; TRBD2 agrees at 10 bases. This CDR3 comprises 14 residues. Trimming at V came to 6 bases and at J to 4 bases, leaving 4 bases not matched to a gene. The germline CDR1 and CDR2 sequences are SSHAT and FNYEAQ (reference sequence). The CDR3 loop is CASSPSGSPDTQYF. The CDR3 DNA follows: TGTGCCAGCAGTCCTAGCGGGAGCCCAGATACGCAGTATTTT.

This clone was seen only a few times. The rearrangement uses TRBV7-2 and TRBJ2-5; a possible D gene is TRBD1 (7 bases). Trimming pared 1 base from V and 5 bases from J, leaving 11 bases between. The length of the CDR3 is 14 residues. Germline CDR1 SGHTA, CDR2 FQGNSA. The CDR3 protein is CASSLDRGGETQYF. CDR3 coding DNA: TGTGCCAGCAGCTTAGACAGGGGAGGCGAGACCCAGTACTTC.

The V and J genes are TRBV7-9 and TRBJ2-1; 9 bases are shared with TRBD2. J lost 9 bases, V lost 6 bases, and 15 bases had no gene match. CDR3 length equals 16 residues. Germline lookup yields CDR1 SEHNR and CDR2 FQNEAQ (reference sequence). CDR3 residues: CASSSPVRLAGIEQFF. CDR3 in DNA: TGTGCCAGCAGTTCCCCCGTGAGGCTAGCGGGAATTGAGCAGTTCTTC.

This rearrangement joins TRBV18 to TRBJ1-3; unclear D gene. CDR1 and CDR2 (germline): KGHSH, LQKENI. The CDR3 totals 14 residues. With 2 bases removed from V and 0 bases from J, the gap between germline ends came to 5 bases. For the CDR3, the DNA is TGTGCCAGCTCACCATCAGGCTCTGGAAACACCATATATTTT. Protein sequence: CASSPSGSGNTIYF.

The chain links TRBV30 to TRBJ2-3, with TRBD2 identical over 12 bases. CDR1 and CDR2 (germline): GTSNPN, SVGIG (reference sequence). This CDR3 region has 14 residues. V lost 2 bases to trimming and J lost 8 bases; unmatched junction nucleotides: 5. The CDR3 DNA follows: TGTGCCTGGAGTTCTAGCGGGGGGGCCACTACGCAGTATTTT. Its protein product is CAWSSSGGATTQYF.